These 27 T cell receptor beta chains were all obtained from the same sample, sequenced in a study of blood T cell repertoires in COVID-19. Profiled with immunoSEQ multiplex PCR; TCRdb holds only in-frame clones, not every one. This table holds fewer than 300,000 clones, approximately 91% found once. Sequencing was carried out using peripheral blood. The source of these receptors is a woman aged 30 to 39 with acute or convalescent COVID-19.

A few counts support this clone. CDR3 amino acids: CASGAGTSPRQYF. DNA for the CDR3: TGTGCCTCAGGGGCGGGGACTAGCCCCAGGCAGTACTTC. V and J are TRBV7-9 and TRBJ2-7, with 9 bases lining up with TRBD2. The CDR3 extends over 13 amino acids. Germline V gives CDR1 SEHNR, CDR2 FQNEAQ (reference sequence). J was trimmed by 9 bases and V by 11 bases; bases with no gene match: 14.

V usage is TRBV19 and J usage is TRBJ2-1; 13 bases align to TRBD2. Germline trimming cut 6 bases from V and 6 bases from J; bases unmatched to any gene: 5. Germline CDR1 reads LNHDA; CDR2 reads SQIVND (reference sequence). The CDR3 has 15 amino acids. For the CDR3, the DNA is TGTGCCAGTAGCATGAGGACTAGCGGGAGCAATGAGCAGTTCTTC. Amino acid sequence: CASSMRTSGSNEQFF.

The rearrangement joins TRBV5-4 to TRBJ2-7; 7 nucleotides align to TRBD2. The CDR3 loop spans 15 amino acids. The junction had 8 bases not matched to a gene; V was cut back by 4 bases and J by 1 base. Germline CDR1 and CDR2: SGHNT and YYREEE (reference sequence). This chain's CDR3 is CASSRVAGSSYEQYF. The CDR3 nucleotides are TGTGCCAGCAGCCGAGTAGCGGGCTCTTCCTACGAGCAGTACTTC.

Only one count was recorded for this clone. The V call is TRBV30, the J call TRBJ1-5; no definite D call. This CDR3 has 13 residues. Germline CDR1 is GTSNPN and CDR2 is SVGIG (reference sequence). Between the trimmed V and J ends, which lost 1 base and 4 bases, there was a span of 8 bases. CDR3 protein: CAWSGERNQPQHF. The CDR3, as DNA: TGTGCCTGGAGTGGAGAACGTAATCAGCCCCAGCATTTT.

This rearrangement joins TRBV29-1 to TRBJ1-2; D is possibly TRBD1 (6 bases). The CDR3 sequence is 15 residues long. V lost 6 bases to trimming and J lost 0 bases, with 17 bases between them. CDR1 SQVTM and CDR2 ANQGSEA come from the germline V gene. CDR3 nucleotide sequence: TGCAGCGTCTCACTGCCGGACAGTACTAACTATGGCTACACCTTC. Its translation: CSVSLPDSTNYGYTF.

The V and J genes are TRBV3-1 (or the pseudogene TRBV3-2) and TRBJ1-2; TRBD1 agrees at 8 bases. This CDR3 region has 14 residues. The germline V gene has CDR1 LGHDT and CDR2 YNNKEL (reference sequence). V lost 0 bases to trimming and J lost 8 bases; unmatched junction nucleotides: 5. CDR3: CASSQEPGTGGYTF. The CDR3 nucleotides are TGTGCCAGCAGCCAAGAACCCGGGACAGGAGGCTACACCTTC.

The rearrangement joins TRBV15 to TRBJ1-6; 9 nucleotides align to TRBD1. The V gene's germline CDR1 is LNHNV and CDR2 YYDKDF (reference sequence). The length of the CDR3 is 17 residues. V gave up 0 bases and J gave up 4 bases; unmatched junction bases: 4. CDR3 in amino acids: CATSRDGDREYNSPLHF. The DNA for the CDR3 is TGTGCCACCAGCAGAGATGGGGACAGGGAGTATAATTCACCCCTCCACTTT.

To note about this clone: Different DNA sequences within this sample yield the same CDR3. J is TRBJ2-2 and V is TRBV3-1 (or the pseudogene TRBV3-2); TRBD2 matches at 11 bases. Looked up from germline, CDR1 is LGHDT and CDR2 is YNNKEL (reference sequence). V lost 4 bases and J lost 5; bases outside the gene matches: 3. The CDR3 is 15 amino acids. CDR3 protein: CASSRLAGGTGELFF. The CDR3 bases are TGTGCCAGCAGCCGCCTAGCGGGAGGAACCGGGGAGCTGTTTTTT.

V is TRBV19 and J is TRBJ2-2; 7 bases map to TRBD1. V was clipped by 5 bases and J by 8 bases; unmatched bases: 17. Germline values: CDR1 LNHDA, CDR2 SQIVND (reference sequence). This CDR3 region has 17 residues. DNA of the CDR3: TGTGCCAGTAGTCCCACCGGGACAGCGCTTCCAGGGGGGGAGCTGTTTTTT. Protein product: CASSPTGTALPGGELFF.

Of note for this clone: The same CDR3 also results from other DNA sequences found in this sample. The chain has TRBV19 and TRBJ2-2; 9 bases agree with TRBD2. V lost 3 bases to trimming and J lost 5 bases; unmatched junction nucleotides: 4. From germline, CDR1 is LNHDA and CDR2 SQIVND (reference sequence). The CDR3 extends over 15 amino acids. The CDR3 spells CASSIGGRGTGELFF. The CDR3 region has the DNA TGTGCCAGTAGTATCGGCGGGAGGGGGACCGGGGAGCTGTTTTTT.

The chain uses TRBV6-2 or TRBV6-3 and TRBJ2-5; 7 bases line up with TRBD2. V dropped 2 bases and J dropped 4; count of bases not matched to a gene: 4. The CDR3 length is 14 residues. Germline CDR1 is MNHEY and CDR2 is SVGEGT. CDR3 loop: CASSYRRGGETQYF. The CDR3, as DNA: TGTGCCAGCAGTTACAGGCGCGGGGGAGAGACCCAGTACTTC.

This chain links TRBV7-9 with TRBJ2-2; 9 nucleotides align to TRBD2. This CDR3 is built from 16 residues. Germline-derived CDR1 and CDR2 are SEHNR and FQNEAQ (reference sequence). Unmatched junction bases numbered 6, after V lost 2 bases and J lost 5 bases. The CDR3 sequence: CASSLSLAGRTGELFF. CDR3 in DNA: TGTGCCAGCAGCTTAAGTCTAGCGGGGCGAACCGGGGAGCTGTTTTTT.

CDR3 bases: TGTGCCAGCAGCGGGATAGATCTAGCGGGAAGTATCTATGAGCAGTTCTTC. Translated: CASSGIDLAGSIYEQFF. V is TRBV9 and J is TRBJ2-1; 9 nucleotides align to TRBD2. The CDR3 spans 17 residues. Germline V gene sequence: CDR1 SGDLS, CDR2 YYNGEE. The ends lost 3 bases at V and 8 bases at J; junction bases unmatched: 15.

CDR3 coding DNA: TGTGCCAGCAGCTTAGTTGGCGGGAGGGGAGATACGCAGTATTTT. Amino acid sequence: CASSLVGGRGDTQYF. The gene calls are TRBV13 and TRBJ2-3, with TRBD2 matching over 9 bases. V was clipped by 1 base and J by 5 bases; unmatched bases: 4. This CDR3 has 15 residues. The germline CDR1 and CDR2 sequences are PRHDT and FYEKMQ (reference sequence).

The J gene is TRBJ1-5, the V gene TRBV5-6; tentatively, D is TRBD1 (6 bases). The CDR3 totals 14 residues. Trimming removed 2 bases at V and 1 base at J, with 7 bases between. Germline CDR1 SGHDT, CDR2 YYEEEE. The CDR3 here is CASSFGQSNQPQHF. As DNA, the CDR3 is TGTGCCAGCAGCTTCGGACAGAGCAATCAGCCCCAGCATTTT.

The table lists this clone with a count of one. The chain employs TRBV5-1 and TRBJ2-3, with D possibly matching TRBD2 (6 bases). CDR1 and CDR2 from the germline V gene are SGHRS and YFSETQ. The CDR3 is 15 residues long. The germline V and J ends were trimmed by 2 bases and 4 bases, with 14 bases remaining between them. The CDR3 coding sequence is TGCGCCAGCAGCTTTAACGGGAGAGTCGCAGATACGCAGTATTTT. It specifies CASSFNGRVADTQYF.

The rearrangement uses TRBV19 and TRBJ1-5, with D possibly matching TRBD1 (6 bases). Deletions cut 10 bases from V and 5 bases from J, with 15 bases between. The CDR3 has 13 amino acids. Germline-derived CDR1 and CDR2 are LNHDA and SQIVND (reference sequence). The chain's CDR3 is CATADRTYQPQHF. As DNA, the CDR3 is TGTGCCACCGCGGACAGAACCTATCAGCCCCAGCATTTT.

The chain recombines TRBV27 with TRBJ2-3, with 11 bases matching TRBD2. Per the germline V gene, CDR1 is MNHEY and CDR2 is SMNVEV (reference sequence). The CDR3 has 15 amino acids. Trimming removed 3 bases from V and 6 bases from J; junction bases left unmatched: 5. In DNA, the CDR3 is TGTGCCAGCAGTTTCCAACTAGCGGGAGCCGATACGCAGTATTTT. This sequence encodes CASSFQLAGADTQYF.

V is TRBV15 and J is TRBJ2-7, with 7 bases lining up with TRBD2. The CDR3 has 15 amino acids. The V and J ends lost 0 bases and 3 bases, in that order; junction bases with no gene match: 5. The germline V gene encodes CDR1 LNHNV and CDR2 YYDKDF (reference sequence). Written as DNA, the CDR3 is TGTGCCACCAGCAGAGATGGGGGAGGGAGCTACGAGCAGTACTTC. It codes for CATSRDGGGSYEQYF.

The rearrangement uses TRBV10-3 and TRBJ2-7; perhaps TRBD1 as D (5 bases). The V end was cut by 2 bases, the J end by 6 bases, with 5 bases between. This CDR3 comprises 11 residues. Per germline, CDR1 ENHRY and CDR2 SYGVKD. The CDR3 loop reads CAISEGAEQYF. The CDR3 DNA sequence: TGTGCCATCAGTGAGGGGGCCGAGCAGTACTTC.

This chain links TRBV7-2 with TRBJ2-7; 11 positions match TRBD2. Trimming at V came to 0 bases and at J to 3 bases, leaving 4 bases not matched to a gene. CDR1 and CDR2 from the germline V gene are SGHTA and FQGNSA. There are 16 residues in the CDR3. CDR3 amino acids: CASSLAHLAGGYEQYF. Here the CDR3 DNA reads TGTGCCAGCAGCTTAGCCCACCTAGCGGGGGGCTACGAGCAGTACTTC.

V is TRBV6-1 and J is TRBJ1-2; D is perhaps TRBD1 (6 bases). This CDR3 spans 13 amino acids. Trimming cost V 6 bases and J 5 bases, with 13 bases left between them. CDR1 is MNHNS, CDR2 SASEGT, per germline. The CDR3 loop reads CASRSSGDYGYTF. CDR3 nucleotide sequence: TGTGCCAGCAGATCCTCAGGGGATTATGGCTACACCTTC.

The CDR3, as DNA: TGCAGTGCGAGTCCCCACCGGCTAGCAGCGTACAATGAGCAGTTCTTC. This translates into CSASPHRLAAYNEQFF. The V gene is TRBV20-1, the J gene TRBJ2-1, with a possible D match to TRBD2 (5 bases). V was shortened by 6 bases and J by 4 bases, with 22 bases between the two germline ends. This CDR3 is 16 amino acids long. Germline CDR1 reads DFQATT; CDR2 reads SNEGSKA (reference sequence).

The rearrangement joins TRBV19 to TRBJ1-1, with D perhaps TRBD1 (6 bases). CDR3 size: 14 residues. CDR1 and CDR2 (germline): LNHDA, SQIVND (reference sequence). V lost 3 bases, J lost 0 bases, and 8 bases lay in between. CDR3 loop: CASSITGLNTEAFF. CDR3 coding DNA: TGTGCCAGTAGTATCACAGGGCTGAACACTGAAGCTTTCTTT.

The rearrangement uses TRBV7-2 and TRBJ2-4, with 11 bases fitting TRBD2. The length of the CDR3 is 15 residues. The germline V gene has CDR1 SGHTA and CDR2 FQGNSA. J was trimmed by 9 bases and V by 5 bases; bases with no gene match: 9. The CDR3, as DNA: TGTGCCAGCAGCCCTCAGACTAGCGGGATAGGCATTCAGTACTTC. Translation: CASSPQTSGIGIQYF.

The V and J genes are TRBV21-1 and TRBJ2-1; the table's D call, TRBD2, was not checked against the DNA. TRBV21-1 is recorded as a pseudogene. The CDR3 runs to 16 residues. CDR3 nucleotide sequence: TGTGCCAGCAGCGTATCTAGCGGGAGGGCCATTGGTGAGCAGTTCTTC. This codes for CASSVSSGRAIGEQFF.

The V and J genes are TRBV19 and TRBJ2-4; possibly TRBD2 for D (6 bases). The CDR3 is 15 amino acids. Trimming removed 4 bases from V and 6 bases from J, with 16 bases in between. Germline CDR1 reads LNHDA; CDR2 reads SQIVND (reference sequence). CDR3 protein: CASSTGLYSGNIQYF. DNA for the CDR3: TGTGCCAGTAGTACGGGACTCTACTCCGGAAACATTCAGTACTTC.